The rows below give T cell receptor beta chains drawn from one sample of a study of cytomegalovirus exposure and HLA in healthy donors. The protocol was immunoSEQ multiplex PCR, while the TCRdb copy is restricted to in-frame clones and leaves out a portion. Found here are 100,000 to 150,000 clones, about three quarters of them singletons; the top ten hold around 4%. Sequencing used PBMCs. These receptors all stem from a man in his thirties or forties in good health and CMV-seronegative. CDR3s include the opening cysteine and the closing phenylalanine or tryptophan. Not every row has a clone size; where given, it reads once, few, many or a size class.

V gene	J gene	clone size	CDR3 protein
TRBV9	TRBJ1-6	NA	CASSVDASSYNSPLHF
TRBV11-2	TRBJ1-2	NA	CASSFGTLYGYTF
TRBV14	TRBJ2-1	NA	CASNGLAGGSSYNEQFF
TRBV7-9	TRBJ2-1	few	CASSFPGLANYNEQFF
TRBV6-5	TRBJ1-4	NA	CASSPGQGPNEKLFF
TRBV9	TRBJ2-1	NA	CASSVSSLAGNEQFF
TRBV5-1	TRBJ1-4	NA	CASSGGQGSEKLFF
TRBV5-1	TRBJ1-2	NA	CASSLAETGGALGGYTF
TRBV30	TRBJ2-7	NA	CAWSSTGREQYF
TRBV7-9	TRBJ2-7	NA	CASSFGTGYSVQYF
TRBV4-1	TRBJ2-2	NA	CASSPRTGRTRELFF
TRBV5-4	TRBJ2-5	NA	CASSFRRGLEETQYF
TRBV28	TRBJ2-7	NA	CASRAGLGSYEQYF
TRBV9	TRBJ2-3	NA	CASSVAPRNGQYF
TRBV5-4	TRBJ2-7	NA	CASSVTGTYEQYF
TRBV7-2	TRBJ1-3	NA	CASSLNRGYGNTIYF
TRBV5-4	TRBJ2-7	few	CASSPGGQGPEQYF
TRBV2	TRBJ2-5	NA	CASSEERQLQETQYF